What follows are 23 T cell receptor beta chains derived from one specimen sequenced in a study of T cell responses to AZD1222 COVID-19 vaccine. Assay: immunoSEQ multiplex PCR; the TCRdb copy retains only in-frame clones and omits some. The data show roughly 130,000 clones, more than 70% seen once. The source was peripheral blood, collected on day 0 of AZD1222 vaccination. These receptor sequences come from an adult in good health.

The rearrangement joins TRBV11-2 to TRBJ1-2; the match to TRBD1 covers 7 bases. The V gene's germline CDR1 is SGHAT and CDR2 FQNNGV. The J segment lost 5 bases and the V segment lost 5 bases, leaving 5 bases of the junction unmatched. The CDR3 is made up of 13 amino acids. CDR3 region: CASSATGEYGYTF. The CDR3 bases are TGTGCCAGCAGCGCCACAGGGGAATATGGCTACACCTTC.

The chain couples TRBV2 to TRBJ1-6; D unresolved. Deletions cut 3 bases from V and 10 bases from J, with 10 bases between. The V gene's germline CDR1 is SNHLY and CDR2 FYNNEI. The CDR3 totals 13 residues. This CDR3 is CASSEGKKSPLHF. CDR3 DNA sequence: TGTGCCAGCAGTGAGGGGAAAAAATCACCCCTCCACTTT.

The chain has TRBV19 and TRBJ1-5; D gene ambiguous. Trimming took off 1 base at V and 3 bases at J, with 13 bases between the two ends. This CDR3 is built from 16 residues. In germline, CDR1 is LNHDA, CDR2 SQIVND (reference sequence). The CDR3 nucleotides read TGTGCCAGTAGTATAGGGTACATCACCGACAATCAGCCCCAGCATTTT. This gives the protein CASSIGYITDNQPQHF.

The CDR3 bases are TGTGCCTGGAGTTTCCGGGGAAGCACTGAAGCTTTCTTT. Translation gives CAWSFRGSTEAFF. This chain links TRBV30 with TRBJ1-1, with unresolved D. Trimming cost V 2 bases and J 4 bases, with 11 bases left between them. The CDR3 contains 13 residues. The germline CDR1 and CDR2 sequences are GTSNPN and SVGIG (reference sequence). Complete variable domain (other parts from reference TRBV30 and TRBJ1-1): SQTIHQWPATLVQPVGSPLSLECTVEGTSNPNLYWYRQAAGRGLQLLFYSVGIGQISSEVPQNLSASRPQDRQFILSSKKLLLSDSGFYLCAWSFRGSTEAFFGQGTRLTVV.

About this clone: The sample contains more than one DNA sequence encoding this CDR3. The chain links TRBV3-1 (or the pseudogene TRBV3-2) to TRBJ2-7, with a possible D match to TRBD2 (6 bases). Trimming took off 2 bases at V and 4 bases at J, with 18 bases between the two ends. The CDR3 is made up of 16 amino acids. The germline CDR1 and CDR2 sequences are LGHDT and YNNKEL (reference sequence). The CDR3 sequence: CASSQMNVGGIYEQYF. CDR3 DNA: TGTGCCAGCAGCCAAATGAATGTGGGCGGGATATACGAGCAGTACTTC.

This clone was seen only once. The rearrangement links TRBV4-3 to TRBJ1-2; 7 nucleotides align to TRBD1. J lost 4 bases, V lost 1 base, and 9 bases had no gene match. Germline V lookup: CDR1 LGHNA, CDR2 YSLEER. The CDR3 length is 16 residues. CDR3 amino acids: CASSQATGTDIYGYTF. The CDR3 DNA reads TGCGCCAGCAGCCAAGCAACCGGGACAGACATCTATGGCTACACCTTC.

This clone was detected once. The rearrangement links TRBV11-2 to TRBJ2-3, with 7 positions matching TRBD1. Germline CDR1 reads SGHAT; CDR2 reads FQNNGV. The CDR3 consists of 15 residues. V lost 4 bases, J lost 0 bases, and 4 bases stayed unmatched. CDR3 protein: CASSSGGTSTDTQYF. The CDR3 DNA reads as TGTGCCAGCAGCTCAGGGGGTACTAGCACAGATACGCAGTATTTT.

This chain links TRBV7-9 with TRBJ2-7; D may be TRBD1 (6 bases). The V gene lost 10 bases and the J gene lost 1 base, with 11 bases spanning the gap. CDR3 length: 12 residues. The germline gives CDR1 SEHNR, CDR2 FQNEAQ (reference sequence). Written as DNA, the CDR3 is TGTGCCACCGAGCAGGGGTCCTACGAGCAGTACTTC. Encoded protein: CATEQGSYEQYF.

The chain employs TRBV7-2 and TRBJ2-1; TRBD1 aligns across 10 bases. The CDR3 is 16 residues long. The trim removed 4 bases at V and 3 bases at J, leaving 6 bases unmatched. Germline V CDR1 and CDR2: SGHTA, FQGNSA. CDR3 DNA sequence: TGTGCCAGCAGCTCCGGACAGGGGGTTGACTACAATGAGCAGTTCTTC. As protein: CASSSGQGVDYNEQFF.

The table lists this clone with a few counts. This chain uses TRBV12-3 or TRBV12-4 with TRBJ1-2, with D tentatively TRBD1 (6 bases). This CDR3 region has 13 residues. V gave up 3 bases and J gave up 6 bases, with 11 bases separating them. CDR3 coding DNA: TGTGCCAGCAGTTTCCAGGGGAGTAATGGCTACACCTTC. Translated: CASSFQGSNGYTF.

This clone was seen a handful of times. The genes are TRBV9 and TRBJ2-3; 8 positions match TRBD2. V gave up 0 bases and J gave up 2 bases; unmatched junction bases: 8. Germline V gene lookup returns CDR1 SGDLS and CDR2 YYNGEE. This CDR3 has 17 residues. CDR3 in DNA: TGTGCCAGCAGCGTAGTAGGCCGGGGGGGCCTCACAGATACGCAGTATTTT. Its translation: CASSVVGRGGLTDTQYF. Variable domain in full (rest from reference TRBV9 and TRBJ2-3): DSGVTQTPKHLITATGQRVTLRCSPRSGDLSVYWYQQSLDQGLQFLIQYYNGEERAKGNILERFSAQQFPDLHSELNLSSLELGDSALYFCASSVVGRGGLTDTQYFGPGTRLTVL.

The chain combines TRBV2 with TRBJ1-5, with D tentatively TRBD1 (5 bases). Germline CDR1 and CDR2: SNHLY and FYNNEI. Between the trimmed V and J ends, which lost 3 bases and 4 bases, there was a span of 10 bases. This CDR3 region has 14 residues. The CDR3: CASSEADSNQPQHF. CDR3 nucleotide sequence: TGTGCCAGCAGTGAGGCTGACAGTAATCAGCCCCAGCATTTT.

This sequence joins TRBV5-5 and TRBJ1-2; 9 bases agree with TRBD1. V lost 4 bases, J lost 8 bases, and 6 bases stayed unmatched. The CDR3 is 13 amino acids. Germline V gene data show CDR1 as SGHKS and CDR2 as YYEKEE (reference sequence). As DNA, the CDR3 is TGTGCCAGCAGCGAGGGACAGGGTGTGGGCTACACCTTC. As protein: CASSEGQGVGYTF.

This clone was observed a few times. The chain joins TRBV20-1 to TRBJ2-7; 9 nucleotides match TRBD2. Per germline, CDR1 DFQATT and CDR2 SNEGSKA (reference sequence). The CDR3 spans 19 residues. V was pared by 3 bases and J by 0 bases, with 18 bases of the junction left unmatched. CDR3 loop: CSASGPPRPTSGFSYEQYF. The CDR3 DNA sequence: TGCAGTGCTAGTGGGCCCCCGAGACCGACTAGCGGTTTCTCCTACGAGCAGTACTTC.

The chain has TRBV11-3 and TRBJ1-1, with D unclear. Trimming removed 5 bases from V and 1 base from J, with 8 bases in between. Looked up from germline, CDR1 is SGHNT and CDR2 is YENEEA. The CDR3 length is 13 residues. For the CDR3, the DNA is TGTGCCAGCAGCCAGACGGGGAACACTGAAGCTTTCTTT. Amino acid sequence: CASSQTGNTEAFF.

The chain links TRBV6-6 to TRBJ1-5, with a possible D match to TRBD1 (6 bases). The CDR3 is made up of 14 amino acids. With 6 bases removed from V and 5 bases from J, the gap between germline ends came to 14 bases. CDR1 MNHNY and CDR2 SVGAGI come from the germline V gene (reference sequence). The CDR3 DNA follows: TGTGCCAGCAGAACCACAGGGCTCGATCAGCCCCAGCATTTT. It codes for CASRTTGLDQPQHF.

A remark on this clone: An end of the junction does not agree with germline; a read error may underlie this. J is TRBJ2-3 and V is TRBV28; D not resolved. Per germline, CDR1 MDHEN and CDR2 SYDVKM. CDR3 length: 14 amino acids. The CDR3 region is CVSSFTASGDTQYF. The CDR3 nucleotides are TGTGTCAGCAGTTTTACGGCTTCAGGAGATACGCAGTATTTT.

The chain recombines TRBV7-3 with TRBJ2-2, with TRBD2 identical over 8 bases. Germline-derived CDR1 and CDR2 are SGHTA and FQGTGA. This CDR3 has 16 residues. Trimming cost V 2 bases and J 1 base; bases outside gene matches: 3. CDR3 sequence: CASSLWLAGNTGELFF. The CDR3 nucleotides are TGTGCCAGCAGCTTATGGCTAGCGGGGAACACCGGGGAGCTGTTTTTT.

The chain is built from TRBV4-3 and TRBJ1-2, with 7 nucleotides matching TRBD1. The V segment lost 0 bases and the J segment 4 bases; nucleotides outside the gene matches: 11. CDR1 LGHNA and CDR2 YSLEER come from the germline V gene. CDR3 length: 17 residues. In DNA form, the CDR3 reads TGCGCCAGCAGCCAAGATCTAGGGACAGTCTCATCCTATGGCTACACCTTC. Protein product: CASSQDLGTVSSYGYTF.

This rearrangement joins TRBV7-6 to TRBJ1-3; a weak D match, TRBD1 (5 bases). Deletions cut 1 base from V and 4 bases from J, with 11 bases between. This CDR3 region has 15 residues. Germline CDR1 is SGHVS and CDR2 is FNYEAQ. The CDR3 DNA sequence: TGTGCCAGCAGCTTAGGTCGGGGGTCGGGAAACACCATATATTTT. Amino acid sequence: CASSLGRGSGNTIYF.

The chain has TRBV27 and TRBJ1-4, with D perhaps matching TRBD1 (5 bases). V was clipped by 4 bases and J by 11 bases, with 17 bases between them. The CDR3 contains 14 residues. Per the germline V gene, CDR1 is MNHEY and CDR2 is SMNVEV (reference sequence). The CDR3 sequence is CASSSPLSGGKLFF. The CDR3 DNA is TGTGCCAGCAGTTCCCCTCTTAGTGGGGGGAAACTGTTTTTT.

The gene calls are TRBV27 and TRBJ2-7, with 7 bases matching TRBD2. This CDR3 is built from 14 residues. Germline CDR1 MNHEY, CDR2 SMNVEV (reference sequence). Unmatched junction bases numbered 9, after V lost 6 bases and J lost 4 bases. This chain's CDR3 is CASSFGLVKYEQYF. CDR3 DNA sequence: TGTGCCAGCAGCTTTGGACTAGTCAAATACGAGCAGTACTTC.

The chain has TRBV9 and TRBJ1-6; TRBD1 aligns across 7 bases. The CDR3 runs to 17 residues. CDR1 and CDR2 (germline): SGDLS, YYNGEE. Losses at the gene ends were 0 bases for V and 8 bases for J; bases not matched to a gene: 11. The CDR3 is CASSVATVGQPDSPLHF. The CDR3 DNA sequence: TGTGCCAGCAGCGTAGCCACCGTGGGACAGCCGGATTCACCCCTCCACTTT.